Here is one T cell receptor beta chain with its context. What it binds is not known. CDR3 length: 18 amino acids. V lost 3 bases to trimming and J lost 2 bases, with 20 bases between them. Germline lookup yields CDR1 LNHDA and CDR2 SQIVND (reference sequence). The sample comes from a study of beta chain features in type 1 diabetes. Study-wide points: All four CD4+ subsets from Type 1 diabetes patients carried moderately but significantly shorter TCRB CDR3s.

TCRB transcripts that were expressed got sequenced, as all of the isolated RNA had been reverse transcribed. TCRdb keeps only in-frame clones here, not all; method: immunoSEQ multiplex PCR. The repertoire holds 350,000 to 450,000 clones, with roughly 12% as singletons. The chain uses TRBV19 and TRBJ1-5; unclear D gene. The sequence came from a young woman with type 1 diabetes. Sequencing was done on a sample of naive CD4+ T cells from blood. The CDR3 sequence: CASSIGILRAGRNQPQHF. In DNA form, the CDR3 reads TGTGCCAGTAGTATCGGGATCTTACGAGCGGGTCGCAATCAGCCCCAGCATTTT.